This T cell receptor beta chain was profiled in a study of response to subunit inactivated influenza vaccine. Findings of the study overall: Each seasonal influenza vaccination, the authors suggested, recruits few new T cells.

Germline-derived CDR1 and CDR2 are SGHRS and YFSETQ. Trimming removed 4 bases at V and 3 bases at J, with 17 bases between. CDR3 length equals 16 residues. This clonotype was observed a few times. Its antigen is still unknown. TCRdb reprocessed the RT-PCR reads via MiXCR and lists one record per CDR3 protein. The sample consists of roughly 570,000 distinct CDR3 sequences, roughly 13% of them appearing once. The source is a man over 45 who received an inactivated influenza vaccine. The V gene is TRBV5-1, the J gene TRBJ2-1; D perhaps matches TRBD2 (6 bases). The sequencing here drew on PBMCs from blood, taken about 40 days after vaccination. The CDR3 DNA follows: TGCGCCAGCAGCCCCATTGTCCGGGGGATCTACAATGAGCAGTTCTTC. Its protein is CASSPIVRGIYNEQFF.